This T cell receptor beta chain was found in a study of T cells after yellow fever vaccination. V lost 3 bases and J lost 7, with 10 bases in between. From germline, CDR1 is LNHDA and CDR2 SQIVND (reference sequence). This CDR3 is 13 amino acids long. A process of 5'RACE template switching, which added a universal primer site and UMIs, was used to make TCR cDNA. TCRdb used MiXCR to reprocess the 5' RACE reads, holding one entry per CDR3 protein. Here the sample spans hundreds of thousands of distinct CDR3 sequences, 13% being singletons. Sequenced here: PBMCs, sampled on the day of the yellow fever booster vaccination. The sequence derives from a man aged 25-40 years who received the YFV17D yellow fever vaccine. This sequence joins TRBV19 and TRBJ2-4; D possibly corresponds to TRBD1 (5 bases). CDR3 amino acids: CASSMRGANIQYF. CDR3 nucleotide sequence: TGTGCCAGTAGTATGCGTGGGGCTAACATTCAGTACTTC.